This T cell receptor (beta chain) was found in a study of T cell changes during pregnancy in multiple sclerosis. Clones were read by immunoSEQ multiplex PCR, and TCRdb kept only the in-frame ones, dropping some. Found here are 65,000 to 95,000 clones, 70% to 90% of them singletons; the top ten hold under 2.5%. V was shortened by 7 bases and J by 0 bases, with 16 bases between the two germline ends. The CDR3 is made up of 16 amino acids. CDR1 is LNHDA and CDR2 is SQIVND in the germline V gene (reference sequence). The table lists this clone with a count of one. The V call is TRBV19, the J call TRBJ1-5; no clear D gene. This receptor was obtained from a female donor with multiple sclerosis, enrolled in a pregnancy study. Sequences were derived from peripheral blood, sampled before pregnancy. In nucleotides, the CDR3 is TGTGCCAGTACTGCCCGGGCCGACTATAGCAATCAGCCCCAGCATTTT. Translation gives CASTARADYSNQPQHF.